This TCR beta chain originates from a study of shared clonotypes between healthy human individuals. General study results and limits: Generation of non-shared clonotypes was less probable than generation of clonotypes shared by all four donors. Despite large depth, rarefaction showed incomplete sorted-subset sequencing. Across subsets, estimated richness was generally greater for naive than for memory populations. The sharing of about 5% of naive CD4 clonotypes was seen across a handful of donors.

The table came from immunoSEQ multiplex PCR; TCRdb's copy has only in-frame clones and leaves some out. The data hold hundreds of thousands of clones, with 90% to 97% observed a single time. CD8 cells regarded as naive lacked CD45RO, were positively chosen for CCR7, and omitted terminally differentiated effector memory CD45RA+ cells. To note about this clone: Its antigen is unidentified.

The CDR3 is 15 residues long. Trimming left V 2 bases short and J 8 bases short, with 16 bases between. CDR1 is PRHDT and CDR2 is FYEKMQ in the germline V gene (reference sequence). The sequence came from a woman younger than 45 in good health. The rearrangement uses TRBV13 and TRBJ2-4; D remains ambiguous. Sequenced: naive CD8+ T cells sorted from blood. CDR3 DNA: TGTGCCAGCAGCTTAAAGGGCAGAAGGCCGGACATTCAGTACTTC. Protein: CASSLKGRRPDIQYF.